These T cell receptor beta chains were read from a single sample in a study of cytomegalovirus exposure and HLA in healthy donors. The method was immunoSEQ multiplex PCR; TCRdb's version includes in-frame clones alone and lacks a portion of them. The sample contains 110,000 or so clones, about 83% of which appear only once. Material for sequencing was PBMCs. Every receptor here comes from a young man in good health and CMV-seronegative. Both conserved end residues are part of each CDR3. The D gene is left open where the match is weak. The listing skips clone size in some rows; elsewhere it reads once, few, many or a size class.

clone_size: .
d_call: .
j_call: TRBJ1-6
v_call: TRBV6-5
cdr3_nt: TGTGCCAGCAGTTCCTTCCGGTCCTATAATTCACCCCTCCACTTT
cdr3_aa: CASSSFRSYNSPLHF

clone_size: .
d_call: .
j_call: TRBJ2-3
v_call: TRBV15
cdr3_nt: TGTGCCACCAGCAGAGCGGGGGGCCCCACAGATACGCAGTATTTT
cdr3_aa: CATSRAGGPTDTQYF

clone_size: .
d_call: .
j_call: TRBJ1-2
v_call: TRBV19
cdr3_nt: TGTGCCAGTAGTCATCAGGGGAACTATGGCTACACCTTC
cdr3_aa: CASSHQGNYGYTF

clone_size: once
d_call: .
j_call: TRBJ2-3
v_call: TRBV6-1
cdr3_nt: TGTGCCAGCAGTGAATTAATGGCCTACGGGATGAGCACAGATACGCAGTATTTT
cdr3_aa: CASSELMAYGMSTDTQYF

clone_size: .
d_call: .
j_call: TRBJ2-5
v_call: TRBV5-1
cdr3_nt: TGCGCCAGCAGCTGCGGCCCCCGAGGGACCCAGTACTTC
cdr3_aa: CASSCGPRGTQYF

clone_size: .
d_call: TRBD2
j_call: TRBJ2-1
v_call: TRBV5-1
cdr3_nt: TGCGCCAGCAGTCCCTATAGCGGGAGGTGGGATGAGCAGTTCTTC
cdr3_aa: CASSPYSGRWDEQFF

clone_size: .
d_call: TRBD2
j_call: TRBJ2-7
v_call: TRBV27
cdr3_nt: TGTGCCAGCAGTTCACTGCCCGGGACTAGCGGGAGGGCCCACGAGCAGTACTTC
cdr3_aa: CASSSLPGTSGRAHEQYF

clone_size: .
d_call: .
j_call: TRBJ1-1
v_call: TRBV5-1
cdr3_nt: TGCGCCAGCAGCTTGCTACCCGTGGGCGCTGAAGCTTTCTTT
cdr3_aa: CASSLLPVGAEAFF

clone_size: .
d_call: TRBD1
j_call: TRBJ1-2
v_call: TRBV6-6
cdr3_nt: TGTGCCAGCAGAGAACAGGGGGCCTATGGCTACACCTTC
cdr3_aa: CASREQGAYGYTF

clone_size: .
d_call: .
j_call: TRBJ1-2
v_call: TRBV27
cdr3_nt: TGTGCCAGCAGTCCTTACGCCTTTCTCCGTTCAGGGGACTATGGCTACACCTTC
cdr3_aa: CASSPYAFLRSGDYGYTF

clone_size: .
d_call: .
j_call: TRBJ2-7
v_call: TRBV10-3
cdr3_nt: TGTGCCATCAGTGATCGGGGGGCCGGGGCTAGGTACCACGAGCAGTACTTC
cdr3_aa: CAISDRGAGARYHEQYF

clone_size: .
d_call: TRBD2
j_call: TRBJ2-1
v_call: TRBV6-5
cdr3_nt: TGTGCCAGCAGGTCCGGGACTACTGAGCAGTTCTTC
cdr3_aa: CASRSGTTEQFF

clone_size: once
d_call: TRBD2
j_call: TRBJ2-1
v_call: TRBV29-1
cdr3_nt: TGCAGCGTTTCCGGACTAGCGGGAGGTTTCTCCTACAATGAGCAGTTCTTC
cdr3_aa: CSVSGLAGGFSYNEQFF

clone_size: .
d_call: .
j_call: TRBJ1-6
v_call: TRBV19
cdr3_nt: TGTGCCAGTAGTATAAGCATAAGCTCCTATAATTCACCCCTCCACTTT
cdr3_aa: CASSISISSYNSPLHF

clone_size: .
d_call: TRBD1
j_call: TRBJ1-1
v_call: TRBV6-5
cdr3_nt: TGTGCCAGCAGTCTTGACAGGGGTGAAAACACTGAAGCTTTCTTT
cdr3_aa: CASSLDRGENTEAFF

clone_size: few
d_call: .
j_call: TRBJ1-1
v_call: TRBV30
cdr3_nt: TGTGCCTGGAGTCCTCAGGACAGGAACACTGAAGCTTTCTTT
cdr3_aa: CAWSPQDRNTEAFF

clone_size: .
d_call: .
j_call: TRBJ1-1
v_call: TRBV5-6
cdr3_nt: TGTGCCAGCAGCTTGTCTGAGTCCCAAGCTTTCTTT
cdr3_aa: CASSLSESQAFF

clone_size: .
d_call: TRBD2
j_call: TRBJ2-7
v_call: TRBV5-6
cdr3_nt: TGTGCCAGCAGCTTGGGAGGAGCGGGGGTCTCCTACGAGCAGTACTTC
cdr3_aa: CASSLGGAGVSYEQYF

clone_size: .
d_call: .
j_call: TRBJ2-1
v_call: TRBV10-3
cdr3_nt: TGTGCCATCAGTGAGTCGACGCAGGCGACTACCTACAATGAGCAGTTCTTC
cdr3_aa: CAISESTQATTYNEQFF

clone_size: .
d_call: TRBD1
j_call: TRBJ2-7
v_call: TRBV9
cdr3_nt: TGTGCCAGCAGCCTCCGGGACAGCTCCAGCGAGCAGTACTTC
cdr3_aa: CASSLRDSSSEQYF

clone_size: .
d_call: .
j_call: TRBJ2-7
v_call: TRBV18
cdr3_nt: TGTGCCAGCTCACCTACTCCGGGACACCCAACAACCCCCGAGCAGTACTTC
cdr3_aa: CASSPTPGHPTTPEQYF

clone_size: .
d_call: .
j_call: TRBJ1-1
v_call: TRBV6-1
cdr3_nt: TGTGCCAGTCAGACAGGACCGAGGGTGGCTTTCTTT
cdr3_aa: CASQTGPRVAFF

clone_size: once
d_call: TRBD1
j_call: TRBJ1-2
v_call: TRBV19
cdr3_nt: TGTGCCAGTAGTCCATGGGACAGGGGGCGGAACTATGGCTACACCTTC
cdr3_aa: CASSPWDRGRNYGYTF

clone_size: .
d_call: TRBD1
j_call: TRBJ1-2
v_call: TRBV5-4
cdr3_nt: TGTGCCAGCAGCTCGACAGGGTCGGCGTTTTATGGCTACACCTTC
cdr3_aa: CASSSTGSAFYGYTF

clone_size: .
d_call: .
j_call: TRBJ1-3
v_call: TRBV5-1
cdr3_nt: TGCGCCAGCAAGACAGCCTCTGGAAACACCATATATTTT
cdr3_aa: CASKTASGNTIYF

clone_size: .
d_call: TRBD2
j_call: TRBJ2-1
v_call: TRBV29-1
cdr3_nt: TGCAGCGCCAGTAGCGGGCCCTACAATGAGCAGTTCTTC
cdr3_aa: CSASSGPYNEQFF

clone_size: .
d_call: TRBD1
j_call: TRBJ2-1
v_call: TRBV11-3
cdr3_nt: TGTGCCAGCAGCTTAGGGCCTACAGGGGGCAATGAGCAGTTCTTC
cdr3_aa: CASSLGPTGGNEQFF

clone_size: .
d_call: TRBD2
j_call: TRBJ2-1
v_call: TRBV27
cdr3_nt: TGTGCCAGCAGCTCTGGGTGGGGGGGTCTCGACAATGAGCAGTTCTTC
cdr3_aa: CASSSGWGGLDNEQFF

clone_size: .
d_call: TRBD1
j_call: TRBJ2-3
v_call: TRBV30
cdr3_nt: TGTGCCTGGAGTGCCCGGACAGGTTCGGATACGCAGTATTTT
cdr3_aa: CAWSARTGSDTQYF

clone_size: .
d_call: .
j_call: TRBJ1-1
v_call: TRBV2
cdr3_nt: TGTGCCAGCAGACACAGGGCCATGAACACTGAAGCTTTCTTT
cdr3_aa: CASRHRAMNTEAFF

clone_size: .
d_call: TRBD2
j_call: TRBJ2-7
v_call: TRBV6-1
cdr3_nt: TGTGCCAGCAGTGTGACTAGCGGTAGCTCCTACGAGCAGTACTTC
cdr3_aa: CASSVTSGSSYEQYF

clone_size: .
d_call: TRBD1
j_call: TRBJ1-5
v_call: TRBV19
cdr3_nt: TGTGCCGTGAGGGACAGGAATCAGCCCCAGCATTTT
cdr3_aa: CAVRDRNQPQHF

clone_size: .
d_call: TRBD1
j_call: TRBJ1-2
v_call: TRBV29-1
cdr3_nt: TGCAGCGTTAGGGGACAGGGGCATGGCTACACCTTC
cdr3_aa: CSVRGQGHGYTF

clone_size: .
d_call: .
j_call: TRBJ2-2
v_call: TRBV9
cdr3_nt: TGTGCCAGCAGCGTAGTAAGCGGGTTTACCGGGGAGCTGTTTTTT
cdr3_aa: CASSVVSGFTGELFF

clone_size: .
d_call: .
j_call: TRBJ2-1
v_call: TRBV5-6
cdr3_nt: TGTGCCACCAGGCACAAGTACAATGAGCAGTTCTTC
cdr3_aa: CATRHKYNEQFF

clone_size: .
d_call: TRBD2
j_call: TRBJ2-5
v_call: TRBV19
cdr3_nt: TGTGCCAGTAGTATACAGGCGGGAGGGCCATTAGAGACCCAGTACTTC
cdr3_aa: CASSIQAGGPLETQYF

clone_size: .
d_call: .
j_call: TRBJ2-4
v_call: TRBV27
cdr3_nt: TGTGCCAGCAGCCTAGGAAGAGCCAAAAACATTCAGTACTTC
cdr3_aa: CASSLGRAKNIQYF

clone_size: .
d_call: TRBD1
j_call: TRBJ1-5
v_call: TRBV6-4
cdr3_nt: TGTGCCAGCCAAATAAAGACAGGGGACAATCAGCCCCAGCATTTT
cdr3_aa: CASQIKTGDNQPQHF

clone_size: .
d_call: .
j_call: TRBJ1-3
v_call: TRBV18
cdr3_nt: TGTGCCAGCTCACCTCTACCGGAGGCTGGAAACACCATATATTTT
cdr3_aa: CASSPLPEAGNTIYF